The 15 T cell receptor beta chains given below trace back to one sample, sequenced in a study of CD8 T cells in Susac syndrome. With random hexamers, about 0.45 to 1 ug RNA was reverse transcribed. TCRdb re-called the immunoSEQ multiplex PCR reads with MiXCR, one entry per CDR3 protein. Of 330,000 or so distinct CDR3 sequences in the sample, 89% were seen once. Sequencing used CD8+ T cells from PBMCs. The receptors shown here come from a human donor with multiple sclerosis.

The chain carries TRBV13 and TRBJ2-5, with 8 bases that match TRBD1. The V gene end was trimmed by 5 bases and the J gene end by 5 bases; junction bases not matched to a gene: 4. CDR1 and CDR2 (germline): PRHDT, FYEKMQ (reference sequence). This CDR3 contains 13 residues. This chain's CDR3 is CASSDTGGETQYF. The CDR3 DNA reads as TGTGCCAGCAGCGATACAGGGGGTGAGACCCAGTACTTC.

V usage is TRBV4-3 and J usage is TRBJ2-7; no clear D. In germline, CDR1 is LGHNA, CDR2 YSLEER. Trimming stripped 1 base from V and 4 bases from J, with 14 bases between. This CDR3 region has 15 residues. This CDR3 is CASSQGADGVYEQYF. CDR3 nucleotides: TGCGCCAGCAGCCAAGGGGCCGATGGAGTTTACGAGCAGTACTTC.

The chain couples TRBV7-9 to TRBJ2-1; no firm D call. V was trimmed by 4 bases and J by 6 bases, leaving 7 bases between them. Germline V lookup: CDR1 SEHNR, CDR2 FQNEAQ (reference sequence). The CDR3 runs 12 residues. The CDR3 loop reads CASSYTSNEQFF. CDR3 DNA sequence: TGTGCCAGCAGCTATACAAGCAATGAGCAGTTCTTC.

CDR3 region: CASKRSPDTQYF. The CDR3, as DNA: TGTGCCAGTAAGAGGTCACCAGATACGCAGTATTTT. V usage is TRBV19 and J usage is TRBJ2-3; D unclear. Trimming cost V 7 bases and J 4 bases, with 9 bases left between them. This CDR3 is 12 amino acids long. Germline CDR1 LNHDA, CDR2 SQIVND (reference sequence). Full variable domain (missing parts from reference TRBV19 and TRBJ2-3): DGGITQSPKYLFRKEGQNVTLSCEQNLNHDAMYWYRQDPGQGLRLIYYSQIVNDFQKGDIAEGYSVSREKKESFPLTVTSAQKNPTAFYLCASKRSPDTQYFGPGTRLTVL.

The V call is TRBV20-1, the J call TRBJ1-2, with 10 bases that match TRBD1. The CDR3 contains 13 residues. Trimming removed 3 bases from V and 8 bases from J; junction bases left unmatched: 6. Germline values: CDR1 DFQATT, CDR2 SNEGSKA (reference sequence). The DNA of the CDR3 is TGCAGTGCTAGGAACCGGGACAGGGGAGGCTACACCTTC. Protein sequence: CSARNRDRGGYTF.

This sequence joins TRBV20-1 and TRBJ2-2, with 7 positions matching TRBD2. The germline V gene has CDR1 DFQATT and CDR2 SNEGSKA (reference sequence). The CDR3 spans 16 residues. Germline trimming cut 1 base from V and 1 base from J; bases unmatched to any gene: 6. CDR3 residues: CSARVPGGVNTGELFF. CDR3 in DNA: TGCAGTGCTAGAGTCCCGGGAGGAGTGAACACCGGGGAGCTGTTTTTT.

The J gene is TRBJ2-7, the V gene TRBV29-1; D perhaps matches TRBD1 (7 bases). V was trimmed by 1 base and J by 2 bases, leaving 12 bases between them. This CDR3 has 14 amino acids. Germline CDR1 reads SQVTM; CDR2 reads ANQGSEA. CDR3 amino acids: CSVEGQGLPYEQYF. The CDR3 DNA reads TGCAGCGTTGAAGGACAGGGACTTCCCTACGAGCAGTACTTC.

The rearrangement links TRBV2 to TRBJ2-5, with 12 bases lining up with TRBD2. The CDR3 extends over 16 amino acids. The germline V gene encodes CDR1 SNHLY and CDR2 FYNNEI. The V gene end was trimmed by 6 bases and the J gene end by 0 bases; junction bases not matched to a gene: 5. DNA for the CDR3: TGTGCCAGCAGACCGACTAGCGGGGGCTACCAAGAGACCCAGTACTTC. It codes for CASRPTSGGYQETQYF.

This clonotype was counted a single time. DNA for the CDR3: TGTGCCACCAGGGGGGACAGGGGCGACTTGAATCAGCCCCAGCATTTT. Encoded protein: CATRGDRGDLNQPQHF. The rearrangement joins TRBV24-1 to TRBJ1-5, with TRBD1 identical over 10 bases. CDR3 length: 16 amino acids. The germline CDR1 and CDR2 sequences are KGHDR and SFDVKD. With V trimmed by 7 bases and J by 4 bases, 9 bases remained unmatched.

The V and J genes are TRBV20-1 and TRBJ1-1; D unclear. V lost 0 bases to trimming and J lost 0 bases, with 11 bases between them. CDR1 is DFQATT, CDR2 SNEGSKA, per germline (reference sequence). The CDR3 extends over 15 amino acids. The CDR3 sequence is CSARERESLNTEAFF. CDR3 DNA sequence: TGCAGTGCTAGAGAACGGGAATCCCTGAACACTGAAGCTTTCTTT.

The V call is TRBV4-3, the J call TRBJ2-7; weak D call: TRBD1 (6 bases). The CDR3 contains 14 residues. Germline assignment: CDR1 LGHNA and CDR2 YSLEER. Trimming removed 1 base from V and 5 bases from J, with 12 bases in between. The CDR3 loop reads CASSQAPTGNEQYF. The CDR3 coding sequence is TGCGCCAGCAGCCAAGCGCCCACAGGGAACGAGCAGTACTTC.

CDR3 in DNA: TGTGCCAGCAGTGATAGAGGTACGAACACCGGGGAGCTGTTTTTT. Protein: CASSDRGTNTGELFF. The chain links TRBV25-1 to TRBJ2-2; D uncertain. CDR1 is MGHDK and CDR2 is SYGVNS in the germline V gene. The CDR3 has 15 residues. The ends were cut back, 3 bases at V and 0 bases at J, with 8 bases in the middle.

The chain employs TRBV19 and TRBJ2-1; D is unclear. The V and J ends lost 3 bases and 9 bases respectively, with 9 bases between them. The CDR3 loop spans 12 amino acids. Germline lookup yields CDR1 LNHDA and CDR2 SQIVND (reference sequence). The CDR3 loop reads CASSIAGVEQFF. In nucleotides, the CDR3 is TGTGCCAGTAGTATCGCAGGTGTTGAGCAGTTCTTC.

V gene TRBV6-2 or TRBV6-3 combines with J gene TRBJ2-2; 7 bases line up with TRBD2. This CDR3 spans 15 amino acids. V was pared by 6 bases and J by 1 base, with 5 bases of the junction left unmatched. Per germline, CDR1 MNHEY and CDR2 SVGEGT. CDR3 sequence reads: CASRPERGNTGELFF. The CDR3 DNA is TGTGCCAGCAGACCTGAGCGGGGGAACACCGGGGAGCTGTTTTTT.

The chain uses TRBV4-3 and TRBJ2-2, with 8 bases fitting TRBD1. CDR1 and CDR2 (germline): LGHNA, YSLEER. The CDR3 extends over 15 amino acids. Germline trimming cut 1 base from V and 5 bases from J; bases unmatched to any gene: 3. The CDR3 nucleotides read TGCGCCAGCAGCCAAGGGACAGGGAGGACCGGGGAGCTGTTTTTT. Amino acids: CASSQGTGRTGELFF.